This is a list of T cell receptor beta chains from one sample in a study of read filtering for tumor transcriptome and immune sequencing. TCRdb independently ran MiXCR on the reads; one entry per CDR3 protein. The sample contains over 50,000 distinct CDR3 sequences, roughly 19% of which appear only once. Source material: a population of CD138-negative cells sorted from bone marrow. These receptors were taken from a donor at least 40 years old with multiple myeloma. CDR3s include the opening cysteine and the closing phenylalanine or tryptophan. The order of the fields is D gene, clone size, J gene, V gene, CDR3 protein, CDR3 DNA. A D gene is named only where the DNA matches it firmly. Clone sizes are given selectively: once, few, many, or a class where the clone is expanded.

D gene: .
clone size: many
J gene: TRBJ2-7
V gene: TRBV18
CDR3 protein: CASSPRSRNYEQYF
CDR3 DNA: TGTGCCAGCTCACCACGGTCTAGGAACTACGAGCAGTACTTC

D gene: .
clone size: few
J gene: TRBJ1-5
V gene: TRBV20-1
CDR3 protein: CSARDPRVGNQPQHF
CDR3 DNA: TGCAGTGCTAGAGATCCCCGGGTGGGCAATCAGCCCCAGCATTTT

D gene: TRBD2
clone size: .
J gene: TRBJ2-1
V gene: TRBV20-1
CDR3 protein: CSGPSGQPNYNEQFF
CDR3 DNA: TGCAGTGGTCCTAGCGGGCAACCGAATTACAATGAGCAGTTCTTC

D gene: .
clone size: many
J gene: TRBJ2-1
V gene: TRBV18
CDR3 protein: CASSPVLAGRSYNEQFF
CDR3 DNA: TGTGCCAGCTCACCCGTTCTCGCGGGAAGGTCCTACAATGAGCAGTTCTTC

D gene: TRBD2
clone size: many
J gene: TRBJ2-7
V gene: TRBV19
CDR3 protein: CASSIGSGSRYEQYF
CDR3 DNA: TGTGCCAGTAGTATAGGGAGCGGGAGCCGCTACGAGCAGTACTTC

D gene: TRBD2
clone size: many
J gene: TRBJ2-3
V gene: TRBV29-1
CDR3 protein: CSGTSGTDTQYF
CDR3 DNA: TGCAGCGGGACTAGCGGCACAGATACGCAGTATTTT

D gene: TRBD1
clone size: .
J gene: TRBJ2-3
V gene: TRBV6-6
CDR3 protein: CASSKKSGLSRGPDTQYF
CDR3 DNA: TGTGCCAGCAGTAAAAAGTCGGGGCTGTCAAGGGGGCCAGATACGCAGTATTTT

D gene: .
clone size: many
J gene: TRBJ2-2
V gene: TRBV29-1
CDR3 protein: CSVALLLNTGELFF
CDR3 DNA: TGCAGCGTTGCTCTACTCTTGAACACCGGGGAGCTGTTTTTT

D gene: TRBD2
clone size: many
J gene: TRBJ2-5
V gene: TRBV7-9
CDR3 protein: CASRPSGKRYQETQYF
CDR3 DNA: TGTGCCAGCAGACCTAGCGGGAAAAGATACCAAGAGACCCAGTACTTC

D gene: TRBD2
clone size: many
J gene: TRBJ2-3
V gene: TRBV5-1
CDR3 protein: CASSPSLAGGSTDTQYF
CDR3 DNA: TGCGCCAGCAGCCCCTCTCTAGCGGGGGGCTCTACAGATACGCAGTATTTT

D gene: .
clone size: many
J gene: TRBJ2-3
V gene: TRBV7-3
CDR3 protein: CASSLEAEDTQYF
CDR3 DNA: TGTGCCAGCAGCCTGGAGGCCGAAGATACGCAGTATTTT

D gene: .
clone size: .
J gene: TRBJ1-5
V gene: TRBV10-2
CDR3 protein: CASVDGYSNQPQHF
CDR3 DNA: TGCGCCAGCGTTGACGGATATAGCAATCAGCCCCAGCATTTT

D gene: TRBD2
clone size: few
J gene: TRBJ2-2
V gene: TRBV5-1
CDR3 protein: CASSLEERGRTGELFF
CDR3 DNA: TGCGCCAGCAGCTTGGAGGAGCGGGGGCGGACCGGGGAGCTGTTTTTT

D gene: TRBD1
clone size: many
J gene: TRBJ1-4
V gene: TRBV27
CDR3 protein: CASRGSQGAGEELFF
CDR3 DNA: TGTGCCAGCAGAGGATCACAGGGGGCTGGAGAAGAACTGTTTTTT

D gene: .
clone size: many
J gene: TRBJ1-1
V gene: TRBV2
CDR3 protein: CASSPPVNTEAFF
CDR3 DNA: TGTGCCAGCAGCCCGCCAGTGAACACTGAAGCTTTCTTT

D gene: TRBD2
clone size: many
J gene: TRBJ2-3
V gene: TRBV9
CDR3 protein: CASSMTSAPSTDTQYF
CDR3 DNA: TGTGCCAGCAGCATGACTAGCGCCCCTAGCACAGATACGCAGTATTTT

D gene: .
clone size: many
J gene: TRBJ1-1
V gene: TRBV14
CDR3 protein: CASSQERSLGRNTEAFF
CDR3 DNA: TGTGCCAGCAGCCAAGAGAGGAGCTTGGGCAGGAACACTGAAGCTTTCTTT

D gene: TRBD1
clone size: few
J gene: TRBJ2-5
V gene: TRBV5-1
CDR3 protein: CASSTSRGQIQETQYF
CDR3 DNA: TGCGCCAGCAGCACGTCCAGGGGGCAAATCCAAGAGACCCAGTACTTC

D gene: .
clone size: many
J gene: TRBJ2-1
V gene: TRBV30
CDR3 protein: CAWSSSARGEQFF
CDR3 DNA: TGTGCCTGGAGTTCTAGCGCCCGCGGTGAGCAGTTCTTC

D gene: .
clone size: many
J gene: TRBJ1-1
V gene: TRBV9
CDR3 protein: CASSVGVGEAFF
CDR3 DNA: TGTGCCAGCAGCGTAGGTGTGGGTGAAGCTTTCTTT

D gene: .
clone size: .
J gene: TRBJ2-1
V gene: TRBV7-3
CDR3 protein: CASSLGQPYNEQFF
CDR3 DNA: TGTGCCAGCAGCCTTGGACAGCCCTACAATGAGCAGTTCTTC

D gene: TRBD2
clone size: many
J gene: TRBJ2-2
V gene: TRBV7-4
CDR3 protein: CASSLRRTSGGAAGELFF
CDR3 DNA: TGTGCCAGCAGCCTCCGCCGGACTAGCGGGGGGGCAGCGGGGGAGCTGTTTTTT

D gene: TRBD2
clone size: many
J gene: TRBJ2-2
V gene: TRBV20-1
CDR3 protein: CSARPTTSGGTTGELFF
CDR3 DNA: TGCAGTGCTAGACCAACCACTAGCGGGGGGACCACCGGGGAGCTGTTTTTT

D gene: .
clone size: .
J gene: TRBJ2-3
V gene: TRBV29-1
CDR3 protein: CSVGADTQCF
CDR3 DNA: TGCAGCGTCGGGGCAGACACGCAGTGTTTT

D gene: TRBD2
clone size: many
J gene: TRBJ2-7
V gene: TRBV11-3
CDR3 protein: CASSSSGSPRYEQYF
CDR3 DNA: TGTGCCAGCAGCTCCAGCGGGAGTCCAAGGTACGAGCAGTACTTC

D gene: .
clone size: many
J gene: TRBJ2-7
V gene: TRBV3-1
CDR3 protein: CASRPGDAYEQYF
CDR3 DNA: TGTGCCAGCAGGCCAGGTGATGCCTACGAGCAGTACTTC

D gene: .
clone size: many
J gene: TRBJ1-1
V gene: TRBV28
CDR3 protein: CAITGLMNTEAFF
CDR3 DNA: TGTGCCATAACGGGACTGATGAACACTGAAGCTTTCTTT

D gene: TRBD1
clone size: .
J gene: TRBJ1-1
V gene: TRBV6-1
CDR3 protein: CASRLIGQGGTEAFF
CDR3 DNA: TGTGCCAGCAGACTAATTGGACAGGGAGGGACTGAAGCTTTCTTT

D gene: .
clone size: medium-sized
J gene: TRBJ2-1
V gene: TRBV20-1
CDR3 protein: CSVPGPYYNEQFF
CDR3 DNA: TGCAGTGTACCGGGACCATACTACAATGAGCAGTTCTTC

D gene: .
clone size: many
J gene: TRBJ1-6
V gene: TRBV20-1
CDR3 protein: CSAGGHLYNSPLHF
CDR3 DNA: TGCAGTGCTGGGGGACACCTTTATAATTCACCCCTCCACTTT

D gene: .
clone size: many
J gene: TRBJ1-1
V gene: TRBV29-1
CDR3 protein: CSVHEGYTEAFF
CDR3 DNA: TGCAGCGTGCATGAGGGGTACACTGAAGCTTTCTTT

D gene: .
clone size: many
J gene: TRBJ2-5
V gene: TRBV6-2/TRBV6-3
CDR3 protein: CASSYSAGFRETQYF
CDR3 DNA: TGTGCCAGCAGTTACTCGGCAGGGTTTAGAGAGACCCAGTACTTC

D gene: TRBD2
clone size: many
J gene: TRBJ2-7
V gene: TRBV10-3
CDR3 protein: CAISSGGAGDSYEQYF
CDR3 DNA: TGTGCCATCAGTAGCGGGGGGGCAGGGGATTCCTACGAGCAGTACTTC

D gene: TRBD2
clone size: few
J gene: TRBJ2-2
V gene: TRBV20-1
CDR3 protein: CSANSGRASGELFF
CDR3 DNA: TGCAGTGCAAATAGCGGGAGGGCCTCCGGGGAGCTGTTTTTT

D gene: TRBD1
clone size: many
J gene: TRBJ2-7
V gene: TRBV7-2
CDR3 protein: CASSLGTGTYEQYF
CDR3 DNA: TGTGCCAGCAGCCTCGGGACAGGGACCTACGAGCAGTACTTC

D gene: TRBD2
clone size: many
J gene: TRBJ2-5
V gene: TRBV20-1
CDR3 protein: CSARDAGGPKETQYF
CDR3 DNA: TGCAGTGCTAGAGATGCGGGAGGGCCAAAAGAGACCCAGTACTTC

D gene: TRBD2
clone size: many
J gene: TRBJ2-3
V gene: TRBV6-1
CDR3 protein: CASIPGGSTDTQYF
CDR3 DNA: TGTGCCAGCATTCCGGGGGGGAGCACAGATACGCAGTATTTT

D gene: .
clone size: many
J gene: TRBJ2-7
V gene: TRBV20-1
CDR3 protein: CSYKATETYEQYF
CDR3 DNA: TGCAGTTACAAAGCGACTGAAACCTACGAGCAGTACTTC

D gene: .
clone size: many
J gene: TRBJ2-3
V gene: TRBV6-1
CDR3 protein: CASSPQNTDTQYF
CDR3 DNA: TGTGCCAGCAGTCCACAGAACACAGATACGCAGTATTTT

D gene: TRBD1
clone size: many
J gene: TRBJ2-1
V gene: TRBV28
CDR3 protein: CASSRTGTGDHEQFF
CDR3 DNA: TGTGCCAGCAGCCGAACCGGGACAGGGGATCATGAGCAGTTCTTC

D gene: TRBD1
clone size: few
J gene: TRBJ2-2
V gene: TRBV11-3
CDR3 protein: CASSLSTGRELFF
CDR3 DNA: TGTGCCAGCAGCTTATCGACAGGGCGGGAGCTGTTTTTT

D gene: .
clone size: many
J gene: TRBJ2-4
V gene: TRBV12-3/TRBV12-4
CDR3 protein: CASSFGGASKNIQYF
CDR3 DNA: TGTGCCAGCAGTTTTGGAGGGGCCAGCAAAAACATTCAGTACTTC

D gene: .
clone size: many
J gene: TRBJ1-1
V gene: TRBV20-1
CDR3 protein: CSARLGGSTEAFF
CDR3 DNA: TGCAGTGCTAGGCTAGGGGGGTCCACTGAAGCTTTCTTT

D gene: TRBD1
clone size: few
J gene: TRBJ2-5
V gene: TRBV12-5
CDR3 protein: CASGTDRGLETQYF
CDR3 DNA: TGTGCTAGTGGTACGGACAGGGGGCTAGAGACCCAGTACTTC

D gene: .
clone size: many
J gene: TRBJ2-2
V gene: TRBV20-1
CDR3 protein: CSAIEVGGELFF
CDR3 DNA: TGCAGTGCTATCGAGGTCGGCGGGGAGCTGTTTTTT

D gene: TRBD2
clone size: few
J gene: TRBJ2-2
V gene: TRBV12-3/TRBV12-4
CDR3 protein: CASSFGGSGGADTGELFF
CDR3 DNA: TGTGCCAGCAGTTTTGGTGGTAGCGGGGGGGCTGACACCGGGGAGCTGTTTTTT

D gene: .
clone size: many
J gene: TRBJ1-1
V gene: TRBV7-9
CDR3 protein: CASSLAQNTEAFF
CDR3 DNA: TGTGCCAGCAGCTTAGCCCAGAACACTGAAGCTTTCTTT

D gene: .
clone size: many
J gene: TRBJ1-1
V gene: TRBV3-1
CDR3 protein: CASSQAEFEAFF
CDR3 DNA: TGTGCCAGCAGCCAAGCGGAATTTGAAGCTTTCTTT

D gene: TRBD2
clone size: many
J gene: TRBJ2-3
V gene: TRBV5-1
CDR3 protein: CASSYTSGVTDTQYF
CDR3 DNA: TGCGCCAGCAGCTACACTAGCGGGGTGACAGATACGCAGTATTTT

D gene: .
clone size: many
J gene: TRBJ2-7
V gene: TRBV6-6
CDR3 protein: CASSLLPSYEQYF
CDR3 DNA: TGTGCCAGCAGTCTCCTCCCCTCCTACGAGCAGTACTTC